This T cell receptor (beta chain) was recorded in a study of blood T cell repertoires in COVID-19. Study information: Some COVID-19 samples were acute and others convalescent; all came from the United States, Italy and Spain. PBMCs, B-cell-depleted T cells, or T cells were the source of the cDNA or gDNA that made up the material.

Study processing details: Amplifying reference gene primers gave estimates of nucleated cell counts. Sequencing was performed with immunoSEQ multiplex PCR; in TCRdb, only in-frame clones are kept and a portion is missing. V, J and clone size were drawn from that table, and D and trimming were deduced from the DNA. Among more than 65,000 clones listed, around 85% were seen once. This TCR was recovered from a man aged 60 to 69 with acute or convalescent COVID-19. Sample: peripheral blood.

In DNA form, the CDR3 reads TGCGCCAGCAGCCAGTCGGCTGGACAGAGGGTGGGTGGCTACACCTTC. Translated, it gives CASSQSAGQRVGGYTF. The rearrangement joins TRBV5-1 to TRBJ1-2, with TRBD1 as a possible D gene (6 bases). The CDR3 has 16 residues. Germline V lookup: CDR1 SGHRS, CDR2 YFSETQ. The ends were cut back, 4 bases at V and 7 bases at J, with 23 bases in the middle. The complete variable domain, with remaining parts taken from reference TRBV5-1 and TRBJ1-2, reads KAGVTQTPRYLIKTRGQQVTLSCSPISGHRSVSWYQQTPGQGLQFLFEYFSETQRNKGNFPGRFSGRQFSNSRSEMNVSTLELGDSALYLCASSQSAGQRVGGYTFGSGTRLTVV.